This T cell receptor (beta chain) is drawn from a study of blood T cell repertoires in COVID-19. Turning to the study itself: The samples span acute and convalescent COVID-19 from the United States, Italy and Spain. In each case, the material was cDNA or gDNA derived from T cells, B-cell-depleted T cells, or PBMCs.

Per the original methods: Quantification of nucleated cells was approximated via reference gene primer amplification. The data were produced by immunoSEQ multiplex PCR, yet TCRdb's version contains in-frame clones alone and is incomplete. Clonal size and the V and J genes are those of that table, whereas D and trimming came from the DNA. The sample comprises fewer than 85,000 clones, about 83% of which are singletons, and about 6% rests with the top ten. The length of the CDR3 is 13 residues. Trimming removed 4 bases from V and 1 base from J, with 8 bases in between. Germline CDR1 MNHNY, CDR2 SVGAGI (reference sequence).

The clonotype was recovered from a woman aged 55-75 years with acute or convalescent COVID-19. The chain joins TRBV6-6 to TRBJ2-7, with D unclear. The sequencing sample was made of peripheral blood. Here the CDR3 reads CASSLGGSYEQYF. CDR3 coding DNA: TGTGCCAGCAGTTTAGGCGGATCCTACGAGCAGTACTTC.